These T cell receptor beta chains were read from a single sample in a study of blood T cell repertoires in COVID-19. Here immunoSEQ multiplex PCR was the method, and the copy in TCRdb shows in-frame clones only, minus some. The sample lists roughly 150,000 clones; approximately 80% were seen once. Sequenced sample: peripheral blood. These receptors all come from a woman aged 80 or older with active or convalescent COVID-19. Each CDR3 is given with its conserved first and last residue. A D gene is named only where the DNA matches it firmly.

j_call | v_call | d_call | cdr3_aa
TRBJ2-2 | TRBV6-4 | - | CASSEEPHLSANTGELFF
TRBJ1-4 | TRBV5-1 | - | CASSWATGSTNEKLFF
TRBJ2-3 | TRBV6-2/TRBV6-3 | TRBD1 | CASSWGTARSLTDTQYF
TRBJ1-3 | TRBV14 | - | CASSQGRAVTGNTIYF
TRBJ2-7 | TRBV5-4 | - | CASSSLGQISSYEQYF
TRBJ1-6 | TRBV6-1 | - | CASSDLVGGRSPLHF
TRBJ1-5 | TRBV2 | - | CASQAGEPQPQHF
TRBJ1-1 | TRBV11-1 | TRBD1 | CASSAPTGKNTEAFF
TRBJ2-7 | TRBV7-2 | - | CASSRPPAGAYEQYF
TRBJ1-3 | TRBV7-6 | - | CASSLPPTGGNTIYF
TRBJ2-5 | TRBV19 | TRBD1 | CASSPTGSQETQYF
TRBJ1-5 | TRBV6-5 | TRBD1 | CASRVGQGVQPQHF
TRBJ2-1 | TRBV19 | TRBD2 | CASSPPRTSGTYNEQFF
TRBJ2-3 | TRBV10-3 | TRBD1 | CAIRPGQGVPDTQYF
TRBJ1-2 | TRBV2 | TRBD1 | CASRLGQGAGGYTF
TRBJ1-1 | TRBV30 | - | CAWSDSGKMNTEAFF
TRBJ1-2 | TRBV6-5 | - | CATLGQDNYGYTF
TRBJ2-2 | TRBV7-8 | TRBD2 | CASSLGGGAAGELFF
TRBJ2-1 | TRBV5-1 | TRBD2 | CASSSTSGGNNEQFF
TRBJ2-6 | TRBV5-1 | - | CASTIPGSGANVLTF
TRBJ1-3 | TRBV15 | TRBD1 | CATSRGSNYRGRDTIYF
TRBJ1-4 | TRBV5-8 | - | CASSLPTLFF
TRBJ1-5 | TRBV19 | TRBD1 | CASRAGTANQPQHF
TRBJ2-3 | TRBV14 | TRBD1 | CASSQGQGSTDTQYF
TRBJ1-5 | TRBV19 | - | CASSLGGSNQPQHF
TRBJ2-7 | TRBV10-3 | TRBD2 | CAISEAGTSSYEQYF